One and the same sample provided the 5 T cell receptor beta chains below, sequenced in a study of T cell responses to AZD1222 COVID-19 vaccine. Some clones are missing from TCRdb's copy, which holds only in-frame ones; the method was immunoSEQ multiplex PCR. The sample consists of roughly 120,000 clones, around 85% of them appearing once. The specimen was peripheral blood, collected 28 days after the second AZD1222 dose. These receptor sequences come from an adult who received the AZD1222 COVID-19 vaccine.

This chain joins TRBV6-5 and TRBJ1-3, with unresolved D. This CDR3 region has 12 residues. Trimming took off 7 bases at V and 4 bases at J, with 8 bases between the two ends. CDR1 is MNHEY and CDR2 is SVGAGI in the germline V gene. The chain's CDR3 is CASTGSGNTIYF. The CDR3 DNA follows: TGTGCCAGCACGGGGAGCGGAAACACCATATATTTT.

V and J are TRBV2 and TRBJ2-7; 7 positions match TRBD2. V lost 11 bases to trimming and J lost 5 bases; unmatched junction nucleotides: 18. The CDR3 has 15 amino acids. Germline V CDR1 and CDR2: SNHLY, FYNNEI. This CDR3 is CAESGKAGRENEQYF. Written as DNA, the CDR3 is TGTGCCGAGAGCGGGAAGGCAGGTCGGGAAAACGAGCAGTACTTC.

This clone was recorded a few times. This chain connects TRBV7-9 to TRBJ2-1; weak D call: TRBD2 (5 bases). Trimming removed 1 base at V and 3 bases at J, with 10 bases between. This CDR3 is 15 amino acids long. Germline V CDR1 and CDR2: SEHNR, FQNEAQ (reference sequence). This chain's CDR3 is CASSLGESFYNEQFF. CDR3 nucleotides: TGTGCCAGCAGCTTAGGGGAGTCCTTCTACAATGAGCAGTTCTTC.

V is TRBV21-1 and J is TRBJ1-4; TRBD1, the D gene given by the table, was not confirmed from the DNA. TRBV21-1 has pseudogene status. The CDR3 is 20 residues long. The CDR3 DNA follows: TGTGCCAGCAGCAAAGTGGGACAGGGAGTCCAAGGTCCAACTAATGAAAAACTGTTTTTT. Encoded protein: CASSKVGQGVQGPTNEKLFF.

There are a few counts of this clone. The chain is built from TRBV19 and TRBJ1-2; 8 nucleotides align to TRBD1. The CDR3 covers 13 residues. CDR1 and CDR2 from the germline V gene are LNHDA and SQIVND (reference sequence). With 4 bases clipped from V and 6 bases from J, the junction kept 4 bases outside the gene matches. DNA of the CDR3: TGTGCCAGTAGTAGGGACAGGTCGAATGGCTACACCTTC. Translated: CASSRDRSNGYTF.